This T cell receptor beta chain was sequenced for a study of shared T cell receptors in the human thymus. To note about this clone: The sample carries other DNA sequences with the same CDR3.

Sequencing was performed with immunoSEQ multiplex PCR; in TCRdb, only in-frame clones are kept and a portion is missing. The table includes some 660,000 clones, about 87% detected once. The germline CDR1 and CDR2 sequences are SGDLS and YYNGEE. The CDR3 loop spans 13 amino acids. V dropped 2 bases and J dropped 6 bases, with 9 bases sitting between them. This sample also appeared in a second study, on human thymus T cells. That study adds: Resections obtained during corrective heart surgery supplied the thymus tissue.

The rearrangement links TRBV9 to TRBJ2-1, with D tentatively TRBD2 (7 bases). Sequencing was performed on thymocytes. The sequence derives from a boy in the first two years of life with a congenital heart defect. The CDR3 is CASSVGGANEQFF. The CDR3, as DNA: TGTGCCAGCAGCGTGGGGGGGGCCAATGAGCAGTTCTTC.